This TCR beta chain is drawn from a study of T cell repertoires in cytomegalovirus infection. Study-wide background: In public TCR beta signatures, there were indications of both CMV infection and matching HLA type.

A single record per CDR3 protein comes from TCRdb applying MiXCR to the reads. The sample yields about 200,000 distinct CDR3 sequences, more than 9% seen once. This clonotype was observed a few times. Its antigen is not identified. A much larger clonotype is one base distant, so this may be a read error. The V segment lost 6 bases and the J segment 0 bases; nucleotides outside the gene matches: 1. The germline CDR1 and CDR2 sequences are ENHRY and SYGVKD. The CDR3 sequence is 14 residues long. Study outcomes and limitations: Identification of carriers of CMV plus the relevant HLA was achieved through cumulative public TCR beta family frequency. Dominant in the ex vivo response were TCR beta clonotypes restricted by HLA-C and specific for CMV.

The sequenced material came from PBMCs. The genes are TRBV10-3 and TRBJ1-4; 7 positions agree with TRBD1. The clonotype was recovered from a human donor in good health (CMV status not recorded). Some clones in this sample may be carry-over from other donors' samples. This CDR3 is CAISQGATNEKLFF. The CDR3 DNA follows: TGTGCCATCAGCCAGGGGGCAACTAATGAAAAACTGTTTTTT.